These 2 T cell receptor beta chains were all obtained from the same sample, sequenced in a study of T and B cells in COVID-19 patients. Multiplex PCR with BIOMED2 TRB-A/B primer pools amplified TRB rearrangements. TCRdb passed the multiplex PCR reads through MiXCR, listing each CDR3 protein once. The repertoire holds 6,400 or so distinct CDR3 sequences, with approximately 26% as singletons. Each TRB amplification used roughly 250-550 ng of genomic DNA from blood. Input material: blood. All receptors derive from a human donor with active COVID-19.

The chain recombines TRBV28 with TRBJ1-2, with 8 bases matching TRBD1. Germline CDR1 MDHEN, CDR2 SYDVKM. V dropped 3 bases and J dropped 7; count of bases not matched to a gene: 7. The CDR3 is made up of 14 amino acids. This chain's CDR3 is CASSFVGQGRGYTF. CDR3 in DNA: TGTGCCAGCAGTTTTGTCGGACAGGGACGTGGCTACACCTTC.

This clonotype is medium-sized in the sample. J is TRBJ1-2 and V is TRBV12-3 or TRBV12-4, with D perhaps matching TRBD1 (6 bases). This CDR3 contains 13 residues. V lost 3 bases and J 8 bases, leaving 13 bases between the germline ends. CDR3 loop: CASSFRQAQGYTF. For the CDR3, the DNA is TGTGCCAGCAGTTTCAGACAGGCGCAGGGCTACACCTTC.